One sample yielded the 28 T cell receptor beta chains listed below, sequenced in a study of blood T cell repertoires in COVID-19. Profiling relied on immunoSEQ multiplex PCR, and the TCRdb table lists in-frame clones only, not all of them. The table records under 200,000 clones, under 85% of them present only once. The sample was peripheral blood. The source of these receptors is a woman aged 80 or over with acute or convalescent COVID-19.

The V and J genes are TRBV11-2 and TRBJ2-7; D is perhaps TRBD1 (6 bases). Trimming cost V 4 bases and J 6 bases, with 19 bases left between them. CDR1 is SGHAT and CDR2 is FQNNGV in the germline V gene. The CDR3 is made up of 15 amino acids. The CDR3 reads CASSSRRATGTEQYF. Written as DNA, the CDR3 is TGTGCCAGCAGCTCCCGGCGGGCGACAGGTACCGAGCAGTACTTC. The full variable domain, in which reference TRBV11-2 and TRBJ2-7 provide the parts outside the CDR3, is EAGVAQSPRYKIIEKRQSVAFWCNPISGHATLYWYQQILGQGPKLLIQFQNNGVVDDSQLPKDRFSAERLKGVDSTLKIQPAKLEDSAVYLCASSSRRATGTEQYFGPGTRLTVT.

The chain combines TRBV5-1 with TRBJ2-5, with 12 bases fitting TRBD2. This CDR3 spans 17 amino acids. Germline V gene data show CDR1 as SGHRS and CDR2 as YFSETQ. J was trimmed by 5 bases and V by 1 base; bases with no gene match: 9. CDR3 in DNA: TGCGCCAGCAGCTTGACTAGCGGGGGGCTCTACGGGGAGACCCAGTACTTC. This sequence encodes CASSLTSGGLYGETQYF. The variable domain in full, completed from reference TRBV5-1 and TRBJ2-5, reads KAGVTQTPRYLIKTRGQQVTLSCSPISGHRSVSWYQQTPGQGLQFLFEYFSETQRNKGNFPGRFSGRQFSNSRSEMNVSTLELGDSALYLCASSLTSGGLYGETQYFGPGTRLLVL.

V usage is TRBV10-3 and J usage is TRBJ1-2, with D perhaps TRBD1 (6 bases). Germline-derived CDR1 and CDR2 are ENHRY and SYGVKD. This CDR3 comprises 15 residues. V shed 3 bases and J shed 6 bases, with 17 bases lying between them. The CDR3: CAISEQGRQGNGYTF. The CDR3 DNA reads TGTGCCATCAGTGAACAGGGACGGCAGGGGAATGGCTACACCTTC.

V usage is TRBV27 and J usage is TRBJ1-6; 8 bases are shared with TRBD1. The CDR3 contains 14 residues. The J segment lost 10 bases and the V segment lost 4 bases, leaving 6 bases of the junction unmatched. Germline V gene lookup returns CDR1 MNHEY and CDR2 SMNVEV (reference sequence). The CDR3 DNA is TGTGCCAGCAGTTACAGGACAGGGCAGTCACCCCTCCACTTT. Amino acids: CASSYRTGQSPLHF.

In this sample, this clone turned up a few times. The rearrangement links TRBV6-5 to TRBJ1-1, with a weak D call TRBD1 (5 bases). The germline V gene encodes CDR1 MNHEY and CDR2 SVGAGI. The V gene lost 0 bases and the J gene lost 4 bases, with 9 bases spanning the gap. The length of the CDR3 is 14 residues. CDR3 in amino acids: CASSYSNGGTEAFF. The CDR3 bases are TGTGCCAGCAGTTACTCGAACGGGGGCACTGAAGCTTTCTTT.

The chain links TRBV18 to TRBJ2-2; 8 nucleotides match TRBD1. This CDR3 region has 15 residues. Germline CDR1 reads KGHSH; CDR2 reads LQKENI. V was pared by 6 bases and J by 2 bases, with 5 bases of the junction left unmatched. The CDR3 nucleotides read TGTGCCAGCTCCCTGGACAGGGCCAACACCGGGGAGCTGTTTTTT. Its translation is CASSLDRANTGELFF.

About this clone itself: The sample holds other DNA sequences that translate to the same CDR3. The V and J genes are TRBV6-5 and TRBJ2-7; D is ambiguous. V was shortened by 2 bases and J by 2 bases, with 4 bases between the two germline ends. The germline gives CDR1 MNHEY, CDR2 SVGAGI. The CDR3 is made up of 12 amino acids. CDR3 amino acids: CASSYGPYEQYF. For the CDR3, the DNA is TGTGCCAGCAGTTACGGGCCCTACGAGCAGTACTTC.

This clone has more than one count but fewer than ten. The rearrangement links TRBV2 to TRBJ1-1; weak D call: TRBD1 (5 bases). Germline-derived CDR1 and CDR2 are SNHLY and FYNNEI. Between the trimmed V and J ends, which lost 5 bases and 0 bases, there was a span of 7 bases. The CDR3 runs 13 residues. The CDR3 bases are TGTGCCAGCAGTCAGGGCTTGAACACTGAAGCTTTCTTT. The encoded protein is CASSQGLNTEAFF. The complete variable domain, with remaining parts taken from reference TRBV2 and TRBJ1-1, reads EPEVTQTPSHQVTQMGQEVILRCVPISNHLYFYWYRQILGQKVEFLVSFYNNEISEKSEIFDDQFSVERPDGSNFTLKIRSTKLEDSAMYFCASSQGLNTEAFFGQGTRLTVV.

The chain combines TRBV7-2 with TRBJ1-1; D remains unclear. The CDR3 is made up of 14 amino acids. Trimming removed 7 bases at V and 3 bases at J, with 15 bases between. The V gene's germline CDR1 is SGHTA and CDR2 FQGNSA. Written as DNA, the CDR3 is TGTGCCAGCATCCTATTCCCCACCGACACTGAAGCTTTCTTT. This codes for CASILFPTDTEAFF.

On this clone: A junction boundary mismatches the germline segment, possibly from a read error. This chain links TRBV6-5 with TRBJ1-1; 7 nucleotides align to TRBD1. Germline loops: CDR1 MNHEY, CDR2 SVGAGI. This CDR3 has 14 residues. CDR3 sequence reads: CAGSYRGGNTEAFF. The DNA for the CDR3 is TGTGCCGGCAGTTACAGGGGTGGGAACACTGAAGCTTTCTTT.

V and J are TRBV4-2 and TRBJ2-7, with 9 bases fitting TRBD1. CDR3 size: 16 residues. V gave up 0 bases and J gave up 3 bases; unmatched junction bases: 6. Germline values: CDR1 LGHNA, CDR2 YNFKEQ. DNA of the CDR3: TGTGCCAGCAGCCAAGATTCACAGGACAGGGGCTACGAGCAGTACTTC. Amino acid sequence: CASSQDSQDRGYEQYF.

About this clone: The identical CDR3 is also encoded by other nucleotide sequences in the sample. This sequence joins TRBV5-6 and TRBJ1-5; D remains ambiguous. The ends were cut back, 5 bases at V and 0 bases at J, with 12 bases in the middle. This CDR3 comprises 15 residues. CDR1 and CDR2 (germline): SGHDT, YYEEEE. CDR3 coding DNA: TGTGCCAGCAGTTTAGGCCAGGTTAGCAATCAGCCCCAGCATTTT. Residues: CASSLGQVSNQPQHF.

The V call is TRBV2, the J call TRBJ1-2; D ambiguous. Trimming took 3 bases from V and 2 from J, leaving 13 bases between them. The V gene's germline CDR1 is SNHLY and CDR2 FYNNEI. The CDR3 runs 15 residues. The CDR3 loop is CASSDWASGNYGYTF. The CDR3 DNA sequence: TGTGCCAGCAGTGATTGGGCCAGTGGGAACTATGGCTACACCTTC.

The rearrangement joins TRBV6-6 to TRBJ1-3; D is ambiguous. The V gene's germline CDR1 is MNHNY and CDR2 SVGAGI (reference sequence). V was clipped by 7 bases and J by 0 bases, with 13 bases between them. This CDR3 comprises 15 residues. As DNA, the CDR3 is TGTGCCAGCACCCTCGGTGCGGTCTCTGGAAACACCATATATTTT. Translation gives CASTLGAVSGNTIYF.

The chain couples TRBV2 to TRBJ2-5; maybe TRBD1 (5 bases). This CDR3 is built from 12 residues. CDR1 and CDR2 from the germline V gene are SNHLY and FYNNEI. Trimming stripped 6 bases from V and 6 bases from J, with 11 bases between. The CDR3: CASSPRVQTQYF. As DNA, the CDR3 is TGTGCCAGCAGCCCCAGGGTTCAGACCCAGTACTTC. The full variable domain, in which reference TRBV2 and TRBJ2-5 provide the parts outside the CDR3, is EPEVTQTPSHQVTQMGQEVILRCVPISNHLYFYWYRQILGQKVEFLVSFYNNEISEKSEIFDDQFSVERPDGSNFTLKIRSTKLEDSAMYFCASSPRVQTQYFGPGTRLLVL.

Only one count was recorded for this clone. The chain employs TRBV25-1 and TRBJ2-7, with 9 positions matching TRBD2. V was clipped by 1 base and J by 10 bases; unmatched bases: 14. This CDR3 has 16 residues. Germline CDR1 MGHDK, CDR2 SYGVNS. In DNA form, the CDR3 reads TGTGCCAGCAGTGAATTTTCTGGGGTAGCGGGAGTGGAACAGTACTTC. This encodes CASSEFSGVAGVEQYF.

This rearrangement joins TRBV10-3 to TRBJ1-4; no clear D gene. The CDR3 has 15 amino acids. V was clipped by 3 bases and J by 4 bases, with 12 bases between them. Germline loops: CDR1 ENHRY, CDR2 SYGVKD. The CDR3 nucleotides read TGTGCCATCAGTGACCAGGTTCTCGGTAATGAAAAACTGTTTTTT. It codes for CAISDQVLGNEKLFF.

This clone was seen more than once but under ten times. The chain recombines TRBV27 with TRBJ1-5; no definite D call. Trimming removed 5 bases at V and 7 bases at J, with 12 bases between. The germline gives CDR1 MNHEY, CDR2 SMNVEV (reference sequence). This CDR3 spans 13 amino acids. The CDR3 loop reads CASSIRLGQPQHF. CDR3 DNA: TGTGCCAGCAGTATCAGGTTAGGCCAGCCCCAGCATTTT.

This chain links TRBV11-2 with TRBJ2-5; tentative D call: TRBD1 (5 bases). In germline, CDR1 is SGHAT, CDR2 FQNNGV. Deletions cut 3 bases from V and 1 base from J, with 12 bases between. CDR3 length: 15 amino acids. The CDR3 spells CASSFTPGPQETQYF. The DNA for the CDR3 is TGTGCCAGCAGCTTTACTCCAGGGCCCCAAGAGACCCAGTACTTC.

The chain couples TRBV6-5 to TRBJ2-3; D perhaps matches TRBD2 (5 bases). Trimming shortened V by 2 bases and J by 8 bases, and 14 bases separated the two germline ends. Germline CDR1 and CDR2: MNHEY and SVGAGI. The CDR3 length is 14 residues. The chain's CDR3 is CASSYGVAWGTQYF. The CDR3 nucleotides are TGTGCCAGCAGTTACGGGGTAGCGTGGGGTACGCAGTATTTT.

The rearrangement uses TRBV6-5 and TRBJ2-3, with 9 nucleotides matching TRBD1. The CDR3 length is 15 residues. V lost 5 bases to trimming and J lost 3 bases; unmatched junction nucleotides: 6. CDR1 and CDR2 (germline): MNHEY, SVGAGI. The CDR3 sequence is CASSRGTGNTDTQYF. CDR3 nucleotide sequence: TGTGCCAGCAGTCGCGGGACAGGGAATACAGATACGCAGTATTTT.

The chain is built from TRBV3-1 (or the pseudogene TRBV3-2) and TRBJ1-4, with 9 positions matching TRBD1. The germline V gene has CDR1 LGHDT and CDR2 YNNKEL (reference sequence). CDR3 size: 14 residues. Trimming at V came to 3 bases and at J to 11 bases, leaving 7 bases not matched to a gene. CDR3 in amino acids: CASSQNRDRAKLFF. Written as DNA, the CDR3 is TGTGCCAGCAGCCAGAACCGGGACAGGGCTAAACTGTTTTTT.

V usage is TRBV5-4 and J usage is TRBJ2-1; TRBD1 aligns across 8 bases. The CDR3 runs 14 residues. Germline trimming cut 4 bases from V and 4 bases from J; bases unmatched to any gene: 4. The germline CDR1 and CDR2 sequences are SGHNT and YYREEE (reference sequence). The CDR3 DNA follows: TGTGCCAGCAGCCTCCGACAGGGGTACAATGAGCAGTTCTTC. Translated: CASSLRQGYNEQFF.

The V gene is TRBV5-1, the J gene TRBJ2-7; 10 bases fit TRBD2. The V segment lost 1 base and the J segment 0 bases; nucleotides outside the gene matches: 1. This CDR3 contains 15 residues. The germline V gene encodes CDR1 SGHRS and CDR2 YFSETQ. The CDR3 sequence: CASSLTSGASYEQYF. For the CDR3, the DNA is TGCGCCAGCAGCTTGACTAGCGGGGCCTCCTACGAGCAGTACTTC.

This clone was observed a few times. V gene TRBV27 combines with J gene TRBJ2-7; D remains ambiguous. Germline V gene data show CDR1 as MNHEY and CDR2 as SMNVEV (reference sequence). With 4 bases removed from V and 3 bases from J, the gap between germline ends came to 10 bases. The CDR3 runs to 13 residues. The CDR3 DNA reads as TGTGCCAGCAGTTCACTCCCCGTCTACGAGCAGTACTTC. Protein product: CASSSLPVYEQYF.

The genes are TRBV19 and TRBJ1-2; perhaps TRBD1 as D (5 bases). The CDR3 has 16 amino acids. V lost 6 bases, J lost 2 bases, and 19 bases lay in between. Germline CDR1 is LNHDA and CDR2 is SQIVND (reference sequence). The CDR3 here is CASSPRGGDANYGYTF. The CDR3 coding sequence is TGTGCCAGTAGCCCCCGGGGAGGGGACGCCAACTATGGCTACACCTTC.

The rearrangement uses TRBV6-5 and TRBJ2-5, with 8 bases aligning to TRBD1. After removal of 6 bases from V and 4 bases from J, the junction contained 7 bases not matched to a gene. CDR1 is MNHEY, CDR2 SVGAGI, per germline. The CDR3 has 14 amino acids. CDR3 coding DNA: TGTGCCAGCAGAAAAACAGGGGGGAGAGAGACCCAGTACTTC. This gives the protein CASRKTGGRETQYF.

The gene calls are TRBV7-6 and TRBJ1-1; the D gene is possibly TRBD1 (6 bases). CDR1 and CDR2 (germline): SGHVS, FNYEAQ. Trimming shortened V by 7 bases and J by 2 bases, and 14 bases separated the two germline ends. This CDR3 has 14 amino acids. CDR3 residues: CASISGGFNTEAFF. The CDR3 DNA reads TGTGCCAGCATCTCTGGGGGCTTCAACACTGAAGCTTTCTTT. Using reference TRBV7-6 and TRBJ1-1 for the parts outside the CDR3, the full variable domain is GAGVSQSPRYKVTKRGQDVALRCDPISGHVSLYWYRQALGQGPEFLTYFNYEAQQDKSGLPNDRFSAERPEGSISTLTIQRTEQRDSAMYRCASISGGFNTEAFFGQGTRLTVV.